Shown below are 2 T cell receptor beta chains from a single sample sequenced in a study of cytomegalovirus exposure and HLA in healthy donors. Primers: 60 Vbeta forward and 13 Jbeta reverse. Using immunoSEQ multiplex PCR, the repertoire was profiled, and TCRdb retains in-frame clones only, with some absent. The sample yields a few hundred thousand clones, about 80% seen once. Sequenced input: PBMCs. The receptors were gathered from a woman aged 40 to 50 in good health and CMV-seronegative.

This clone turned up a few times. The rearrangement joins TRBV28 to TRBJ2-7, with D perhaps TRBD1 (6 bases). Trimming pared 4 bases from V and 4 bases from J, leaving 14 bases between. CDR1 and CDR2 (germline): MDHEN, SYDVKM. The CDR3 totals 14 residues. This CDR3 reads CASSSQDRFYEQYF. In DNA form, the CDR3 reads TGTGCCAGCAGTTCCCAGGACAGATTTTACGAGCAGTACTTC.

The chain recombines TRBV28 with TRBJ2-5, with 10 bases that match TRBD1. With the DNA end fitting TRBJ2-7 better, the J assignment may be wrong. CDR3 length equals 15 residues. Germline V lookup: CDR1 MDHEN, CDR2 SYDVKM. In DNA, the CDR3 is TGTGCCAGCAGTTTGTTAGGGACAGGGGTTGGCGAGCAGTACTTC. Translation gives CASSLLGTGVGEQYF.